The 26 T cell receptor beta chains below all came from one sample that was sequenced in a study of T cells after somatic rescue of genetic block. The repertoire was sequenced with immunoSEQ multiplex PCR; TCRdb's copy has only in-frame clones and lacks some. The table shows more than 13,000 clones, with just over 70% occurring only once. Sample: peripheral blood mononuclear cells (PBMCs). The receptors here all came from a man aged 18 to 30.

The chain has TRBV18 and TRBJ1-2; 9 bases fit TRBD1. J was trimmed by 4 bases and V by 3 bases; bases with no gene match: 12. The V gene's germline CDR1 is KGHSH and CDR2 LQKENI. The CDR3 is 17 residues long. CDR3 DNA: TGTGCCAGCTCACCTCCGGGACAGGGAGGAGGAGGCTATGGCTACACCTTC. This gives the protein CASSPPGQGGGGYGYTF. The variable domain in full, completed from reference TRBV18 and TRBJ1-2, reads NAGVMQNPRHLVRRRGQEARLRCSPMKGHSHVYWYRQLPEEGLKFMVYLQKENIIDESGMPKERFSAEFPKEGPSILRIQQVVRGDSAAYFCASSPPGQGGGGYGYTFGSGTRLTVV.

The chain couples TRBV5-1 to TRBJ2-7; D may be TRBD1 or TRBD2 (5 bases each). Germline CDR1 SGHRS, CDR2 YFSETQ. The CDR3 runs to 15 residues. Trimming cost V 7 bases and J 2 bases, with 19 bases left between them. The CDR3 spells CASAPGPGAPYEQYF. The CDR3 DNA sequence: TGCGCCAGCGCCCCAGGTCCCGGGGCTCCCTACGAGCAGTACTTC.

This clone came up a few times. The chain is built from TRBV5-6 and TRBJ2-5; 12 nucleotides match TRBD2. With 2 bases clipped from V and 5 bases from J, the junction kept 10 bases outside the gene matches. The CDR3 is made up of 17 amino acids. Germline V gene sequence: CDR1 SGHDT, CDR2 YYEEEE. The CDR3 region has the DNA TGTGCCAGCAGCTTAACCCGACTAGCGGGAGTCAGGGAGACCCAGTACTTC. As protein: CASSLTRLAGVRETQYF.

The sample holds many counts of this clone. The rearrangement links TRBV6-1 to TRBJ2-3; possible D gene TRBD1, 6 bases. Per germline, CDR1 MNHNS and CDR2 SASEGT. V lost 4 bases and J lost 0, with 11 bases in between. CDR3 size: 15 residues. DNA for the CDR3: TGTGCCAGCAGTGCACGACAGGCTAGCACAGATACGCAGTATTTT. Protein sequence: CASSARQASTDTQYF.

The chain recombines TRBV4-1 with TRBJ2-7, with 7 positions matching TRBD2. The germline V gene has CDR1 MGHRA and CDR2 YSYEKL. V shed 0 bases, J shed 4 bases, and the junction held 9 bases outside the gene matches. The CDR3 has 16 residues. The chain's CDR3 is CASSQDRSSGFYEQYF. In DNA, the CDR3 is TGCGCCAGCAGCCAAGATAGGTCTAGCGGATTTTACGAGCAGTACTTC.

V usage is TRBV28 and J usage is TRBJ1-5, with unresolved D. The germline V gene encodes CDR1 MDHEN and CDR2 SYDVKM. CDR3 length: 13 amino acids. Trimming removed 7 bases from V and 4 bases from J, with 11 bases in between. The DNA for the CDR3 is TGTGCCAGCAAACTCCAACCGAATCAGCCCCAGCATTTT. Its protein product is CASKLQPNQPQHF.

This clone occurred many times. The CDR3 protein is CASSFYRNTGELFF. The DNA of the CDR3 is TGTGCCAGCAGCTTCTACCGGAACACCGGGGAGCTGTTTTTT. The chain joins TRBV7-9 to TRBJ2-2; D is ambiguous. Trimming removed 3 bases at V and 1 base at J, with 6 bases between. The CDR3 loop spans 14 amino acids. The germline gives CDR1 SEHNR, CDR2 FQNEAQ (reference sequence).

The chain recombines TRBV10-3 with TRBJ2-5; no clear D. The CDR3 sequence is 12 residues long. The germline gives CDR1 ENHRY, CDR2 SYGVKD. The germline V and J ends were trimmed by 5 bases and 4 bases, with 8 bases remaining between them. The CDR3 loop is CAISLAGETQYF. For the CDR3, the DNA is TGTGCCATCAGTCTGGCCGGAGAGACCCAGTACTTC.

The chain uses TRBV25-1 and TRBJ1-6; 7 bases are shared with TRBD1. Unmatched junction bases numbered 4, after V lost 4 bases and J lost 7 bases. Germline V lookup: CDR1 MGHDK, CDR2 SYGVNS. The CDR3 is made up of 14 amino acids. The CDR3 DNA reads as TGTGCCAGCAGTGCTCGGACAGGAAATTCACCCCTCCACTTT. This encodes CASSARTGNSPLHF.

J is TRBJ1-2 and V is TRBV6-6, with D tentatively TRBD1 (5 bases). Germline CDR1 is MNHNY and CDR2 is SVGAGI (reference sequence). V was trimmed by 2 bases and J by 0 bases, leaving 10 bases between them. This CDR3 has 15 residues. CDR3 DNA sequence: TGTGCCAGCAGTTACGTGGCAGGGCCTAACTATGGCTACACCTTC. Residues: CASSYVAGPNYGYTF.

The V gene is TRBV7-9, the J gene TRBJ2-7, with 9 bases lining up with TRBD2. From germline, CDR1 is SEHNR and CDR2 FQNEAQ (reference sequence). The CDR3 sequence is 15 residues long. The trim removed 5 bases at V and 3 bases at J, leaving 8 bases unmatched. The CDR3 DNA reads as TGTGCCAGCAGCGGAATGGGCGGGGGGGACTACGAGCAGTACTTC. Translation: CASSGMGGGDYEQYF.

The J gene is TRBJ1-1, the V gene TRBV18, with TRBD1 as a possible D gene (6 bases). The V end lost 5 bases, the J end lost 4 bases, and 11 bases lay between the germline ends. This CDR3 has 13 amino acids. CDR1 and CDR2 from the germline V gene are KGHSH and LQKENI. CDR3 sequence: CASSGFRGTEAFF. In DNA form, the CDR3 reads TGTGCCAGCTCAGGGTTCAGGGGCACTGAAGCTTTCTTT. The variable domain in full, completed from reference TRBV18 and TRBJ1-1, reads NAGVMQNPRHLVRRRGQEARLRCSPMKGHSHVYWYRQLPEEGLKFMVYLQKENIIDESGMPKERFSAEFPKEGPSILRIQQVVRGDSAAYFCASSGFRGTEAFFGQGTRLTVV.

This rearrangement joins TRBV11-1 to TRBJ2-5; 8 positions match TRBD2. V lost 2 bases, J lost 4 bases, and 6 bases stayed unmatched. CDR1 is SGHAT and CDR2 is FQDESV in the germline V gene (reference sequence). This CDR3 is 15 amino acids long. The CDR3, as DNA: TGTGCCAGCAGCTTAAACGGGAGGGCGACAGAGACCCAGTACTTC. It specifies CASSLNGRATETQYF.

The sample holds a few counts of this clone. The J gene is TRBJ2-3, the V gene TRBV5-1; D remains unclear. The ends were cut back, 4 bases at V and 1 base at J, with 4 bases in the middle. The CDR3 loop spans 12 amino acids. CDR1 is SGHRS, CDR2 YFSETQ, per germline. CDR3 sequence: CASSLRTDTQYF. The CDR3 DNA reads TGCGCCAGCAGCCTCCGCACAGATACGCAGTATTTT.

The V and J genes are TRBV6-5 and TRBJ1-1; the D gene is possibly TRBD1 (5 bases). Between the trimmed V and J ends, which lost 6 bases and 1 base, there was a span of 12 bases. The CDR3 covers 14 residues. CDR1 is MNHEY, CDR2 SVGAGI, per germline. In DNA form, the CDR3 reads TGTGCCAGCAGCCGAGGGAGGGGGAACACTGAAGCTTTCTTT. Its protein is CASSRGRGNTEAFF.

The rearrangement joins TRBV30 to TRBJ2-3; the D is unclear. V dropped 2 bases and J dropped 1 base, with 7 bases sitting between them. Germline V lookup: CDR1 GTSNPN, CDR2 SVGIG (reference sequence). The CDR3 runs 13 residues. Here the CDR3 reads CAWSYGGTDTQYF. The DNA for the CDR3 is TGTGCCTGGAGTTACGGAGGCACAGATACGCAGTATTTT.

V is TRBV4-1 and J is TRBJ1-5; no clear D. Trimming stripped 0 bases from V and 4 bases from J, with 4 bases between. Germline V CDR1 and CDR2: MGHRA, YSYEKL. The CDR3 consists of 13 residues. CDR3: CASSQDPNQPQHF. CDR3 coding DNA: TGCGCCAGCAGCCAAGACCCAAATCAGCCCCAGCATTTT.

This clone appeared once. DNA of the CDR3: TGTGCCAGCAGCCTATACGGACGGACCTATAATTCACCCCTCCACTTT. Translating gives CASSLYGRTYNSPLHF. The rearrangement uses TRBV5-4 and TRBJ1-6, with no clear D. In germline, CDR1 is SGHNT, CDR2 YYREEE (reference sequence). The CDR3 consists of 16 residues. V lost 4 bases to trimming and J lost 2 bases, with 13 bases between them.

CDR3 nucleotides: TGCGCCAGCAGTTTAGCTAGCGGGGGTTCCTACAATGAGCAGTTCTTC. As protein: CASSLASGGSYNEQFF. The chain uses TRBV5-1 and TRBJ2-1, with 10 bases aligning to TRBD2. The CDR3 length is 16 residues. Germline trimming cut 5 bases from V and 1 base from J; bases unmatched to any gene: 6. CDR1 and CDR2 from the germline V gene are SGHRS and YFSETQ.

This clone appeared a few times. This chain joins TRBV6-1 and TRBJ2-1, with no clear D. Trimming removed 2 bases at V and 3 bases at J, with 8 bases between. The CDR3 extends over 14 amino acids. Germline V CDR1 and CDR2: MNHNS, SASEGT. The CDR3 nucleotides are TGTGCCAGCAGTGAACGGACCATCTACAATGAGCAGTTCTTC. Protein: CASSERTIYNEQFF.

The chain has TRBV29-1 and TRBJ2-2; 11 bases agree with TRBD2. J gave up 8 bases and V 3 bases, and 8 bases lay outside the gene matches. The CDR3 has 15 residues. The germline CDR1 and CDR2 sequences are SQVTM and ANQGSEA. CDR3 in DNA: TGCAGCGTTGATCTAGCGGGAGGAGTTGGGGGGGAGCTGTTTTTT. Translation gives CSVDLAGGVGGELFF.

This clone showed up just a few times. The chain employs TRBV5-1 and TRBJ1-2; 8 bases align to TRBD1. Trimming at V came to 4 bases and at J to 3 bases, leaving 11 bases not matched to a gene. CDR3 length equals 16 residues. Germline V CDR1 and CDR2: SGHRS, YFSETQ. The CDR3 protein is CASSPDRDWLDYGYTF. DNA for the CDR3: TGCGCCAGCAGCCCGGACAGGGATTGGCTAGACTATGGCTACACCTTC.

The rearrangement uses TRBV19 and TRBJ2-1; the match to TRBD2 covers 8 bases. The CDR3 is 16 residues long. V lost 6 bases and J lost 2; bases outside the gene matches: 9. The germline gives CDR1 LNHDA, CDR2 SQIVND (reference sequence). CDR3 DNA: TGTGCCAGTAGCCATAGGGGAGCGGGGGCCTACAATGAGCAGTTCTTC. Residues: CASSHRGAGAYNEQFF. Full variable domain (outside the CDR3, taken from reference TRBV19 and TRBJ2-1): DGGITQSPKYLFRKEGQNVTLSCEQNLNHDAMYWYRQDPGQGLRLIYYSQIVNDFQKGDIAEGYSVSREKKESFPLTVTSAQKNPTAFYLCASSHRGAGAYNEQFFGPGTRLTVL.

This rearrangement joins TRBV10-3 to TRBJ2-1; D is unclear. The V and J ends lost 4 bases and 6 bases respectively, with 7 bases between them. CDR1 and CDR2 from the germline V gene are ENHRY and SYGVKD. The length of the CDR3 is 12 residues. The CDR3 is CAISGKTNEQFF. The CDR3 region has the DNA TGTGCCATCAGTGGAAAGACCAATGAGCAGTTCTTC.

This clone was observed a few times. The V gene is TRBV6-5, the J gene TRBJ2-2; D is possibly TRBD2 (6 bases). The V end was cut by 6 bases, the J end by 3 bases, with 14 bases between. Germline CDR1 is MNHEY and CDR2 is SVGAGI. This CDR3 is built from 15 residues. CDR3 in DNA: TGTGCCAGCAGCAGTCTTCTAGCGCACACCGGGGAGCTGTTTTTT. Its translation is CASSSLLAHTGELFF.

Only one count was recorded for this clone. The V and J genes are TRBV4-1 and TRBJ1-6; 9 bases match TRBD1. The germline V gene encodes CDR1 MGHRA and CDR2 YSYEKL. Trimming at V came to 4 bases and at J to 8 bases, leaving 15 bases not matched to a gene. The CDR3 sequence is 18 residues long. The CDR3 spells CASSPQNLPRDRDSPLHF. CDR3 coding DNA: TGCGCCAGCAGCCCCCAAAACCTGCCCCGGGACAGGGATTCACCCCTCCACTTT.